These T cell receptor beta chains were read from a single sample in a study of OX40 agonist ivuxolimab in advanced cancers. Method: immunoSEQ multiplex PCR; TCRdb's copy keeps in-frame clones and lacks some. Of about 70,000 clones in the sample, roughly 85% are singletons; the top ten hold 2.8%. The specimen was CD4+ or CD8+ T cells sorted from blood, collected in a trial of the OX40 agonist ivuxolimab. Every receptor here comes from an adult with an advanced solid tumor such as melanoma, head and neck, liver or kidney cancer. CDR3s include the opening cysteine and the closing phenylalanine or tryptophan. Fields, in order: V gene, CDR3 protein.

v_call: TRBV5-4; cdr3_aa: CASSRQTSGGGTGELFF
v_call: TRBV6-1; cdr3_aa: CASVLTGMSYEQYF
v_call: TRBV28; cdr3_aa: CASSGDRTTYGYTF
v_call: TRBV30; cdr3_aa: CAWSRDKGDGYTF
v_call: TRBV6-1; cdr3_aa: CASSERGPRPHNEQFF
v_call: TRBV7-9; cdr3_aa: CASSLDRGHGYTF
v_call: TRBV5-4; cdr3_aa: CASRQGLLNTGELFF
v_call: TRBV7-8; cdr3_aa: CASSLFGPTIEQYF
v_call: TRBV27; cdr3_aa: CASSLQGARPETQYF
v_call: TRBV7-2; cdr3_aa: CASSLGQGVADTQYF
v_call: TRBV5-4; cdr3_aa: CASSRVRGTDEKLFF
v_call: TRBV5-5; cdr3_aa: CASSFFGTGTVNEQFF
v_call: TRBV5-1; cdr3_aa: CASSLNIGGATGELFF
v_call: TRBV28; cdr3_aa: CASSQGQGWTVGYYGYTF
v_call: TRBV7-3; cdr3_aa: CASSANPSSGALGTQYF
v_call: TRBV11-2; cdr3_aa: CASSLETGGMGKLFF
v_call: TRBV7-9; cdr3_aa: CASSLTSGYEQYF
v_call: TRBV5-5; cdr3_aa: CASTSAGHQETQYF
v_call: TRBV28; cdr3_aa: CASSPDSRKHEAFF
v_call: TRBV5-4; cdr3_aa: CASSVGQGLYGYTF
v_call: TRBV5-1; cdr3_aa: CASSQVSGEQYF
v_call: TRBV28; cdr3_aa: CASSLIGRDFFALHF
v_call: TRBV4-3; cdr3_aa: CASSQEIAGPRSYEQYF
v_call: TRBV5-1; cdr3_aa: CASSGVGESTDTQYF
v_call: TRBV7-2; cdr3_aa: CASSPGLENTEAFF
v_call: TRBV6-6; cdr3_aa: CAGSPGNSGNTIYF
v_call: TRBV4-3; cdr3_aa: CASSQETGAGEQYF
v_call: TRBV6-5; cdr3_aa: CASSSRGEGYTGELFF
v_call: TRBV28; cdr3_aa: CASSLGLSGENTGELFF
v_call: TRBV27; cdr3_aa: CASSFRGAGPGNTIYF
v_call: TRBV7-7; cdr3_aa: CASSLGGLAGASQETQYF
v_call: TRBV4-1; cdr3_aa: CASSQEPGINQPQHF
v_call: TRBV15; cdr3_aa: CATSRDRASYEQYF
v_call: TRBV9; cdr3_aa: CASSVAGWLEPLHF
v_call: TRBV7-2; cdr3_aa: CASSWTGGGTEAFF
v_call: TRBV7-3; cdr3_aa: CASSDRQGSGYTF
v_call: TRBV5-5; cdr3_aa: CASSAGQLTSYEQYF
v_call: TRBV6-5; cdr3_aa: CASSSPDSWHQPQHF
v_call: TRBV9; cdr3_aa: CASSVEMNTEAFF
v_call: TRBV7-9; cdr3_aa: CASSPQRGDTGELFF
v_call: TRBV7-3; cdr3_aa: CASSLGTHTDTQYF
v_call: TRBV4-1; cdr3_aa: CASSQGGQGQSYEQYF
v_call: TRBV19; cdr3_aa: CASSPGQGYTDTQYF
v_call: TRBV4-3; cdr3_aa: CASSQYEGVNQPQHF
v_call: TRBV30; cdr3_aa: CAWVGQGVANVLTF
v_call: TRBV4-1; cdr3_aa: CASSQSPPGGNTDTQYF
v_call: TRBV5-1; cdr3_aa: CASSLMGPGGLEKLFF
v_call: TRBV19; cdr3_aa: CASSGHSESEQYF
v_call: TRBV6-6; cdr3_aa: CASSQSGFGELFF
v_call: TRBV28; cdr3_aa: CASTYLRGLETQYF
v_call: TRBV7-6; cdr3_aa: CASSPGYRWSTGASNEQFF
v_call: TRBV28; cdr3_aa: CASRSGTGANQPQHF